This T cell receptor beta chain is drawn from a study of T cells in Graves' hyperthyroidism and ophthalmopathy. Study-wide results and caveats: Classification by a 13 V-J model distinguished ophthalmopathy from stable hyperthyroidism.

With duration under 3 months, ophthalmopathy was active: Clinical Activity Score at least 3, NOSPECS at least 4. Fresh peripheral blood, about 10 ml of it, supplied the PBMCs. This clonotype was observed at least ten times. The antigen is undetermined. Using RNA transcripts as the source, TCR beta CDR3 regions were amplified. The HTBI primer set was used in a first-round RT-PCR of the TCR CDR3. TCRdb fed the multiplex PCR reads into MiXCR, producing one record per CDR3 protein. The sample yields 300,000 to 500,000 distinct CDR3 sequences, about 14% seen once. Germline CDR1 and CDR2: DFQATT and SNEGSKA (reference sequence). Trimming stripped 1 base from V and 5 bases from J, with 14 bases between. The CDR3 covers 14 residues.

Sequencing was performed on blood. The rearrangement uses TRBV20-1 and TRBJ2-5; D unclear. The clonotype comes from a man aged 45 to 65 with Graves' ophthalmopathy. CDR3 sequence reads: CSARGLDNEETQYF. CDR3 in DNA: TGCAGTGCTAGAGGGCTTGACAACGAGGAGACCCAGTACTTC.